This record concerns one T cell receptor (beta chain) sequence. What it recognizes is unknown. The germline and genes are mouse ones. The read finishes 1 residue shy of the CDR3 end, and the germline J gene is used to complete it. Survey-depth TCRbeta CDR3 sequencing reported V/J genes and productive frequencies. The protocol was immunoSEQ multiplex PCR, while the TCRdb copy is restricted to in-frame clones and leaves out a portion. Counted here are 2,000 to 2,500 clones, 45% to 70% occurring once; the ten biggest clones make up around 24%. These data come from a study of tissue T cells after allogeneic stem cell transplantation. Looked up from germline, CDR1 is LGHNA and CDR2 is YNLKQL (reference sequence). Trimming took off 1 base at V and 0 bases at J, with 7 bases between the two ends. The CDR3 loop spans 14 amino acids. As to time point: mouse harvest day 7 after allogeneic transplant. Mouse grafts combined 10^7 T-cell-depleted bone marrow cells with 10^6 splenic CD5+ T cells. Tissues came from B6→BALB/c major-mismatch GVHD mice at day 7 or 14.

Study findings and constraints: Which tissue TCRs were alloreactive or antigen-specific was not determined. Some clones might be persisting host cells.

Source material: spleen. The gene calls are TRBV5 and TRBJ2-7; D is uncertain. The clonotype comes from a female BALB/c mouse given C57BL/6 T cells with graft-versus-host disease after an allogeneic hematopoietic cell transplant. CDR3 loop: CASSQGWTSYEQYF. Incomplete CDR3 DNA: TGTGCCAGCAGCCAAGGATGGACCTCCTATGAACAGTAC.